The rows below give T cell receptor beta chains drawn from one sample of a study of metastatic and nonmetastatic thyroid tumors. TCRdb re-analyzed the PCR reads through MiXCR. This table has 34,000 or so clones, less than 40% appearing once. The source material was tumor tissue. The receptors originated from a female donor with papillary thyroid cancer or a benign thyroid nodule (not recorded which). Some clones in this sample may be carry-over from other donors' samples. Both conserved end residues are part of each CDR3. Fields, in order: J gene, V gene, D gene, clone size, CDR3 protein, CDR3 DNA. D genes are given only for firm matches. Clone size is shown for a subset of rows, as once, few, many or a class of expanded clone.

j_gene: TRBJ2-1; v_gene: TRBV20-1; d_gene: NA; abundance: NA; CDR3aa: CSANRAEGNYNEQFF; CDR3nt: TGCAGTGCTAACCGAGCGGAGGGAAACTACAATGAGCAGTTCTTC
j_gene: TRBJ2-3; v_gene: TRBV6-2/TRBV6-3; d_gene: TRBD2; abundance: NA; CDR3aa: CASGTLAGITADTQYF; CDR3nt: TGTGCCAGCGGAACCCTAGCGGGGATAACGGCAGATACGCAGTATTTT
j_gene: TRBJ1-2; v_gene: TRBV6-1; d_gene: NA; abundance: few; CDR3aa: CASSERQGYGYTF; CDR3nt: TGTGCCAGCAGTGAAAGGCAGGGCTATGGCTACACCTTC
j_gene: TRBJ1-2; v_gene: TRBV28; d_gene: NA; abundance: few; CDR3aa: CASGDYGYTF; CDR3nt: TGTGCCAGCGGGGACTATGGCTACACCTTC
j_gene: TRBJ2-1; v_gene: TRBV4-1; d_gene: TRBD2; abundance: NA; CDR3aa: CASSPGLAGDHNEQFF; CDR3nt: TGCGCCAGCAGCCCAGGACTAGCGGGGGATCACAATGAGCAGTTCTTC
j_gene: TRBJ2-7; v_gene: TRBV11-1; d_gene: TRBD1; abundance: NA; CDR3aa: CASSSTGTGGFYEQYF; CDR3nt: TGTGCCAGCAGCTCCACCGGGACAGGGGGATTCTACGAGCAGTACTTC
j_gene: TRBJ2-3; v_gene: TRBV6-1; d_gene: TRBD2; abundance: NA; CDR3aa: CASEGLAGEGTDTQYF; CDR3nt: TGTGCCAGCGAAGGTCTAGCGGGAGAAGGCACAGATACGCAGTATTTT
j_gene: TRBJ1-3; v_gene: TRBV18; d_gene: TRBD1; abundance: NA; CDR3aa: CASSQRDRGNGNTIYF; CDR3nt: TGTGCCAGCTCACAACGGGACAGGGGCAATGGAAACACCATATATTTT
j_gene: TRBJ1-5; v_gene: TRBV6-2/TRBV6-3; d_gene: NA; abundance: few; CDR3aa: CASSPTGIGGDSNQPQHF; CDR3nt: TGTGCCAGCAGTCCTACGGGGATCGGAGGAGATAGCAATCAGCCCCAGCATTTT
j_gene: TRBJ2-1; v_gene: TRBV12-3/TRBV12-4; d_gene: NA; abundance: few; CDR3aa: CAISFSEGNEQFF; CDR3nt: TGTGCCATCAGTTTCTCCGAGGGAAATGAGCAGTTCTTC
j_gene: TRBJ2-3; v_gene: TRBV30; d_gene: TRBD2; abundance: NA; CDR3aa: CALAGGLADTQYF; CDR3nt: TGTGCCCTGGCGGGGGGCCTCGCAGATACGCAGTATTTT
j_gene: TRBJ1-2; v_gene: TRBV6-5; d_gene: TRBD1; abundance: few; CDR3aa: CASSYSNRGRDYGYTF; CDR3nt: TGTGCCAGCAGTTACTCGAACAGGGGTCGGGACTATGGCTACACCTTC
j_gene: TRBJ2-3; v_gene: TRBV9; d_gene: NA; abundance: NA; CDR3aa: CASSVEYTDTQYF; CDR3nt: TGTGCCAGCAGCGTAGAGTACACAGATACGCAGTATTTT
j_gene: TRBJ2-6; v_gene: TRBV5-1; d_gene: NA; abundance: NA; CDR3aa: CASSLEDSGANVLTF; CDR3nt: TGCGCCAGCAGCTTGGAGGACTCTGGGGCCAACGTCCTTACTTTC
j_gene: TRBJ2-1; v_gene: TRBV19; d_gene: NA; abundance: NA; CDR3aa: CASRVRMGGTYNEQFF; CDR3nt: TGTGCCAGTAGGGTTAGGATGGGCGGGACCTACAATGAGCAGTTCTTC
j_gene: TRBJ2-5; v_gene: TRBV12-5; d_gene: TRBD2; abundance: few; CDR3aa: CASGSHWTSGSRVPQETQYF; CDR3nt: TGTGCTAGTGGTTCCCATTGGACTAGCGGGAGCCGGGTGCCCCAAGAGACCCAGTACTTC
j_gene: TRBJ2-5; v_gene: TRBV20-1; d_gene: TRBD1; abundance: NA; CDR3aa: CSATSVRGRETQYF; CDR3nt: TGCAGTGCGACGTCCGTCAGGGGGCGGGAGACCCAGTACTTC
j_gene: TRBJ1-2; v_gene: TRBV9; d_gene: NA; abundance: NA; CDR3aa: CASSVVEGGGYTF; CDR3nt: TGTGCCAGCAGCGTAGTGGAAGGGGGTGGCTACACCTTC
j_gene: TRBJ2-2; v_gene: TRBV4-2; d_gene: NA; abundance: NA; CDR3aa: CASSQVLGNTGELFF; CDR3nt: TGTGCCAGCAGCCAAGTGTTGGGGAACACCGGGGAGCTGTTTTTT
j_gene: TRBJ1-2; v_gene: TRBV2; d_gene: NA; abundance: NA; CDR3aa: CASTSMNRIYGYTF; CDR3nt: TGTGCCAGCACATCCATGAACAGAATCTATGGCTACACCTTC